The 27 T cell receptor beta chains below were found in one sample sequenced in a study of blood T cell repertoires in COVID-19. The data were produced by immunoSEQ multiplex PCR, yet TCRdb's version contains in-frame clones alone and is incomplete. The data show around 130,000 clones, roughly 84% seen once. The source material was PBMCs or T cells enriched from blood (not recorded which). The receptors come from a woman aged 25 to 39 who had recovered from COVID-19.

The CDR3 sequence: CASSVGVSNSPLHF. In DNA form, the CDR3 reads TGTGCCAGTAGCGTCGGGGTATCTAATTCACCCCTCCACTTT. The chain uses TRBV19 and TRBJ1-6; D is undetermined. CDR3 size: 14 residues. Germline V lookup: CDR1 LNHDA, CDR2 SQIVND (reference sequence). The ends were cut back, 6 bases at V and 6 bases at J, with 12 bases in the middle.

In this sample, this clone turned up a few times. The V and J genes are TRBV7-2 and TRBJ2-7; 10 bases are a match to TRBD2. Germline loops: CDR1 SGHTA, CDR2 FQGNSA. This CDR3 has 14 residues. Trimming cost V 5 bases and J 6 bases; bases outside gene matches: 7. The CDR3 DNA sequence: TGTGCCAGCAGCGGAAGCGGGAGGGTGGCCGAGCAGTACTTC. It specifies CASSGSGRVAEQYF.

The rearrangement joins TRBV5-1 to TRBJ2-6; D may be TRBD2 (6 bases). V shed 4 bases and J shed 0 bases, with 11 bases lying between them. Germline V gives CDR1 SGHRS, CDR2 YFSETQ. The CDR3 runs to 16 residues. CDR3 sequence (DNA): TGCGCCAGCAGCCTAGCCGGGGGCTCTGGGGCCAACGTCCTGACTTTC. Amino acid sequence: CASSLAGGSGANVLTF.

A note on this clone: This sequence may be a read error, since a much larger clone differs from it by one base. The rearrangement joins TRBV20-1 to TRBJ1-1; the D is unclear. The germline V gene has CDR1 DFQATT and CDR2 SNEGSKA (reference sequence). The CDR3 is 11 residues long. The CDR3 DNA sequence: TGCAATGCGTTGCTACTCACTGAAGCTTTCTTT. It translates to CNALLLTEAFF.

The genes are TRBV4-2 and TRBJ2-7, with 8 positions matching TRBD2. Trimming removed 5 bases from V and 2 bases from J; junction bases left unmatched: 14. Germline V gene lookup returns CDR1 LGHNA and CDR2 YNFKEQ. The length of the CDR3 is 17 residues. The CDR3 DNA reads TGTGCCAGCAGCTACGGCGGGGGGAGCTACCTCCCCTACGAGCAGTACTTC. Translating gives CASSYGGGSYLPYEQYF.

The chain recombines TRBV28 with TRBJ1-5, with D unclear. Trimming shortened V by 5 bases and J by 0 bases, and 17 bases separated the two germline ends. There are 17 residues in the CDR3. The germline CDR1 and CDR2 sequences are MDHEN and SYDVKM. CDR3 nucleotide sequence: TGTGCCAGCAGTCCCCCTTGGGCTCCGGATAGCAATCAGCCCCAGCATTTT. It is translated as CASSPPWAPDSNQPQHF.

The gene calls are TRBV28 and TRBJ1-5, with D perhaps matching TRBD1 (6 bases). Trimming took off 5 bases at V and 7 bases at J, with 15 bases between the two ends. Germline CDR1 reads MDHEN; CDR2 reads SYDVKM. CDR3 size: 14 residues. Here the CDR3 reads CASSAGGLKQPQHF. The CDR3 DNA is TGTGCCAGCAGTGCCGGGGGGCTCAAGCAGCCCCAGCATTTT. Filled out from reference TRBV28 and TRBJ1-5, the complete variable domain reads DVKVTQSSRYLVKRTGEKVFLECVQDMDHENMFWYRQDPGLGLRLIYFSYDVKMKEKGDIPEGYSVSREKKERFSLILESASTNQTSMYLCASSAGGLKQPQHFGDGTRLSIL.

In its sample, this clone was seen a few times. This chain joins TRBV3-1 (or the pseudogene TRBV3-2) and TRBJ1-3, with D unresolved. This CDR3 spans 16 amino acids. Germline assignment: CDR1 LGHDT and CDR2 YNNKEL (reference sequence). Trimming removed 0 bases from V and 5 bases from J, with 14 bases in between. CDR3 coding DNA: TGTGCCAGCAGCCAAGAGGAATCCCGGAGGCGAAACACCATATATTTT. This gives the protein CASSQEESRRRNTIYF.

This clone appeared a single time. The chain is built from TRBV7-8 and TRBJ1-5; no reliable D call. CDR1 is SGHVS, CDR2 FQNEAQ, per germline. Trimming shortened V by 1 base and J by 7 bases, and 5 bases separated the two germline ends. The CDR3 consists of 12 residues. DNA of the CDR3: TGTGCCAGCAGCTTAGGAAGCCAGCCCCAGCATTTT. Its translation: CASSLGSQPQHF.

This clone has more than one count but fewer than ten. The V and J genes are TRBV5-1 and TRBJ1-2; 9 bases are shared with TRBD1. The length of the CDR3 is 13 residues. The V gene's germline CDR1 is SGHRS and CDR2 YFSETQ. V dropped 7 bases and J dropped 6; count of bases not matched to a gene: 7. CDR3 protein: CASHPGTGNGYTF. The CDR3 DNA reads as TGCGCCAGCCACCCCGGGACAGGGAATGGCTACACCTTC. The full variable domain, in which reference TRBV5-1 and TRBJ1-2 provide the parts outside the CDR3, is KAGVTQTPRYLIKTRGQQVTLSCSPISGHRSVSWYQQTPGQGLQFLFEYFSETQRNKGNFPGRFSGRQFSNSRSEMNVSTLELGDSALYLCASHPGTGNGYTFGSGTRLTVV.

The CDR3 sequence: CASSPDGGSGNTIYF. Written as DNA, the CDR3 is TGTGCCAGCAGTCCGGACGGCGGGTCTGGAAACACCATATATTTT. This chain connects TRBV27 to TRBJ1-3; D unresolved. CDR1 MNHEY and CDR2 SMNVEV come from the germline V gene (reference sequence). V shed 5 bases and J shed 1 base, with 12 bases lying between them. The CDR3 totals 15 residues.

V and J are TRBV12-3 or TRBV12-4 and TRBJ2-1; D unresolved. Trimming shortened V by 4 bases and J by 13 bases, and 17 bases separated the two germline ends. This CDR3 contains 13 residues. CDR3 bases: TGTGCCAGCAGTTCGGCCTTCGAGGAAAATCAGTTCTTC. The encoded protein is CASSSAFEENQFF.

The CDR3 DNA reads TGTGCCAGCAGTGAAGGGGAGGGTGGGTCTTACGAGCAGTACTTC. This gives the protein CASSEGEGGSYEQYF. This chain connects TRBV2 to TRBJ2-7; 7 nucleotides agree with TRBD2. Germline loops: CDR1 SNHLY, CDR2 FYNNEI. This CDR3 spans 15 amino acids. V trimming: 1 base; J trimming: 4 bases; junction bases outside the gene matches: 7.

This clone has a single count. DNA for the CDR3: TGTGCCAGCAGTCCCGTTGGTAGCGGGAGGGAGCAGTACTTC. It translates to CASSPVGSGREQYF. The V gene is TRBV28, the J gene TRBJ2-7, with 10 bases lining up with TRBD2. The ends lost 5 bases at V and 7 bases at J; junction bases unmatched: 8. Germline CDR1 and CDR2: MDHEN and SYDVKM. The CDR3 extends over 14 amino acids.

The chain uses TRBV2 and TRBJ1-5, with 7 bases fitting TRBD1. Trimming cost V 5 bases and J 6 bases; bases outside gene matches: 7. This CDR3 region has 14 residues. The germline gives CDR1 SNHLY, CDR2 FYNNEI. The CDR3 coding sequence is TGTGCCAGCAGTACAGGGGCCGGAGGTCAGCCCCAGCATTTT. As protein: CASSTGAGGQPQHF.

The V gene is TRBV5-1, the J gene TRBJ1-1, with D hard to call. Trimming took off 1 base at V and 6 bases at J, with 10 bases between the two ends. Germline assignment: CDR1 SGHRS and CDR2 YFSETQ. The CDR3 spans 13 residues. For the CDR3, the DNA is TGCGCCAGCAGCTTGAGCACGAGGGCTGAAGCTTTCTTT. Its protein is CASSLSTRAEAFF.

The V call is TRBV5-1, the J call TRBJ1-1; D may be TRBD1 (5 bases). CDR1 SGHRS and CDR2 YFSETQ come from the germline V gene. The V end lost 2 bases, the J end lost 0 bases, and 8 bases lay between the germline ends. The CDR3 spans 14 residues. Written as DNA, the CDR3 is TGCGCCAGCAGCTTACAGGCCGTGAACACTGAAGCTTTCTTT. This sequence encodes CASSLQAVNTEAFF.

The chain joins TRBV18 to TRBJ1-3; 7 bases are shared with TRBD1. CDR1 is KGHSH and CDR2 is LQKENI in the germline V gene. This CDR3 is 16 amino acids long. Losses at the gene ends were 3 bases for V and 0 bases for J; bases not matched to a gene: 5. As DNA, the CDR3 is TGTGCCAGCTCACCTCAAACAGGGGTCTCTGGAAACACCATATATTTT. This encodes CASSPQTGVSGNTIYF.

The rearrangement links TRBV4-1 to TRBJ2-7, with 7 bases matching TRBD1. There are 14 residues in the CDR3. With V trimmed by 4 bases and J by 6 bases, 9 bases remained unmatched. Germline V gives CDR1 MGHRA, CDR2 YSYEKL. The CDR3 DNA reads as TGCGCCAGCAGCCCGAGGGTCGCAGGGGGCGAGCAGTACTTC. Amino acid sequence: CASSPRVAGGEQYF.

The rearrangement joins TRBV11-3 to TRBJ2-2; D is unclear. V was clipped by 3 bases and J by 6 bases, with 5 bases between them. Per germline, CDR1 SGHNT and CDR2 YENEEA. The CDR3 has 12 amino acids. The CDR3 sequence: CASSFRSGELFF. In DNA, the CDR3 is TGTGCCAGCAGCTTTCGGTCCGGGGAGCTGTTTTTT.

The chain is built from TRBV4-2 and TRBJ2-2, with 9 bases that match TRBD1. Germline CDR1 is LGHNA and CDR2 is YNFKEQ. The trim removed 1 base at V and 0 bases at J, leaving 3 bases unmatched. CDR3 length: 17 amino acids. CDR3 sequence (DNA): TGTGCCAGCAGCCAAGTCCGGACAGGGGCGAACACCGGGGAGCTGTTTTTT. Residues: CASSQVRTGANTGELFF.

J is TRBJ2-3 and V is TRBV4-3; 11 bases fit TRBD2. The CDR3 runs to 17 residues. The germline V gene encodes CDR1 LGHNA and CDR2 YSLEER. The V gene end was trimmed by 2 bases and the J gene end by 2 bases; junction bases not matched to a gene: 6. The CDR3 region is CASSQIGTSGPTDTQYF. The DNA of the CDR3 is TGCGCCAGCAGCCAAATAGGGACTAGCGGACCCACAGATACGCAGTATTTT.

This rearrangement joins TRBV2 to TRBJ2-3; 12 bases match TRBD2. Trimming removed 5 bases from V and 3 bases from J; junction bases left unmatched: 12. The CDR3 runs to 18 residues. The germline gives CDR1 SNHLY, CDR2 FYNNEI. The CDR3: CASSPNAPTSGRTDTQYF. The CDR3 DNA follows: TGTGCCAGCAGTCCAAATGCCCCTACTAGCGGGAGGACAGATACGCAGTATTTT.

The V gene is TRBV11-1, the J gene TRBJ2-2, with D possibly TRBD2 on 6 matching bases. V dropped 1 base and J dropped 3 bases, with 9 bases sitting between them. Germline V gene sequence: CDR1 SGHAT, CDR2 FQDESV (reference sequence). This CDR3 spans 15 amino acids. The CDR3 bases are TGTGCCAGCAGCTTAGGTCCGGGAGACACCGGGGAGCTGTTTTTT. It yields the protein CASSLGPGDTGELFF.

This rearrangement joins TRBV2 to TRBJ2-1; tentative D call: TRBD1 (5 bases). The CDR3 length is 15 residues. Germline lookup yields CDR1 SNHLY and CDR2 FYNNEI. V lost 6 bases to trimming and J lost 6 bases, with 18 bases between them. For the CDR3, the DNA is TGTGCCAGCAGAAAGGGGTCCTCCACCGGCAATGAGCAGTTCTTC. As protein: CASRKGSSTGNEQFF.

The chain is built from TRBV5-1 and TRBJ2-1; 13 nucleotides align to TRBD2. The CDR3 consists of 15 residues. CDR1 SGHRS and CDR2 YFSETQ come from the germline V gene. Losses at the gene ends were 0 bases for V and 9 bases for J; bases not matched to a gene: 3. This chain's CDR3 is CASSLGTSGSAEQFF. The CDR3 DNA reads as TGCGCCAGCAGCTTGGGGACTAGCGGGAGTGCTGAGCAGTTCTTC.

The chain uses TRBV20-1 and TRBJ2-3; a possible D gene is TRBD2 (6 bases). Trimming shortened V by 3 bases and J by 4 bases, and 20 bases separated the two germline ends. CDR3 length: 16 residues. The germline gives CDR1 DFQATT, CDR2 SNEGSKA (reference sequence). The CDR3 is CSASPFLAPSPDTQYF. In DNA, the CDR3 is TGCAGTGCTAGTCCCTTTCTAGCGCCAAGCCCAGATACGCAGTATTTT.